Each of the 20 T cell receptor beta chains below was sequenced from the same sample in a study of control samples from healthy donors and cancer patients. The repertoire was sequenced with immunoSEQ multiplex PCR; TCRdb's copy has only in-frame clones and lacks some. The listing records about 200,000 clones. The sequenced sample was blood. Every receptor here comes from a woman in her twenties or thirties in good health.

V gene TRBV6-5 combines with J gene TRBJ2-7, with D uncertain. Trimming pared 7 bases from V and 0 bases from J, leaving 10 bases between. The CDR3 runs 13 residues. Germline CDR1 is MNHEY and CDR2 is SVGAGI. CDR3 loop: CASISIHSYEQYF. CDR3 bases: TGTGCCAGCATCTCTATCCACTCCTACGAGCAGTACTTC.

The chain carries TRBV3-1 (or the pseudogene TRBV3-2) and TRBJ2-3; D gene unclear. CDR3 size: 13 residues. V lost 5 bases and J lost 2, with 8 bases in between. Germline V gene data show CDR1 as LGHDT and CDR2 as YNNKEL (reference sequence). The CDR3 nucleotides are TGTGCCAGCAGCGCTACACCCACAGATACGCAGTATTTT. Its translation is CASSATPTDTQYF.

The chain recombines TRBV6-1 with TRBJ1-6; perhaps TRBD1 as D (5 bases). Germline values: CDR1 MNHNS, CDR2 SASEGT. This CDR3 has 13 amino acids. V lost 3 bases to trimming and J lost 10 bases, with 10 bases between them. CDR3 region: CASSEGGVSPLHF. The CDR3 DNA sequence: TGTGCCAGCAGTGAGGGGGGGGTCTCACCCCTCCACTTT.

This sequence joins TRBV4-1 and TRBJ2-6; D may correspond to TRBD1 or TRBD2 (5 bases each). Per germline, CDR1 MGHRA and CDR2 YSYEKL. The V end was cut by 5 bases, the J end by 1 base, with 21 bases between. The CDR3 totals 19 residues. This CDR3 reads CASSGRGTSLRSGANVLTF. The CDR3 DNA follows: TGCGCCAGCAGCGGCCGAGGGACCAGTTTAAGGTCTGGGGCCAACGTCCTGACTTTC.

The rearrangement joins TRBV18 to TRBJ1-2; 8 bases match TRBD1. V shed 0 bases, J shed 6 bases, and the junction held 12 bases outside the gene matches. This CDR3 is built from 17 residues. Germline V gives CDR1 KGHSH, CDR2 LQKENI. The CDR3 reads CASSPPPGQGAIDGYTF. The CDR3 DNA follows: TGTGCCAGCTCACCACCTCCGGGGCAGGGGGCGATCGATGGCTACACCTTC.

CDR3 DNA sequence: TGTGCCAGCAGCCGTCAGTATGAGGAGACCCAGTACTTC. Its translation is CASSRQYEETQYF. The chain uses TRBV7-2 and TRBJ2-5, with D hard to call. The V and J ends lost 5 bases and 5 bases respectively, with 12 bases between them. CDR3 length: 13 residues. Germline V lookup: CDR1 SGHTA, CDR2 FQGNSA.

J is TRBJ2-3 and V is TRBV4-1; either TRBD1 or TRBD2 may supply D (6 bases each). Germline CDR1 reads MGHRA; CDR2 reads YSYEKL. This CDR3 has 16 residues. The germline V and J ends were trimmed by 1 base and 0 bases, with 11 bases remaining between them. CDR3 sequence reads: CASSQVRGPSTDTQYF. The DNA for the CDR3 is TGCGCCAGCAGCCAAGTTCGGGGGCCGAGCACAGATACGCAGTATTTT.

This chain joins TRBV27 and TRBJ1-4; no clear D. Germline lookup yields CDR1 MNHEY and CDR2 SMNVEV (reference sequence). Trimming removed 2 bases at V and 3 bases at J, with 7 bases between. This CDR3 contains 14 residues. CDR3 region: CASSLQGPNEKLFF. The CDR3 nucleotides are TGTGCCAGCAGTTTACAAGGCCCTAATGAAAAACTGTTTTTT.

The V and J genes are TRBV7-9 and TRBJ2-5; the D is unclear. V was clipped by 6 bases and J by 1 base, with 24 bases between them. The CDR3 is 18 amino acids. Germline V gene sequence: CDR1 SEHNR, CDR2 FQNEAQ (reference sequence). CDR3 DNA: TGTGCCAGCAGGCGCCCCAACATGAGAGCGAACCCCCAAGAGACCCAGTACTTC. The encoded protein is CASRRPNMRANPQETQYF.

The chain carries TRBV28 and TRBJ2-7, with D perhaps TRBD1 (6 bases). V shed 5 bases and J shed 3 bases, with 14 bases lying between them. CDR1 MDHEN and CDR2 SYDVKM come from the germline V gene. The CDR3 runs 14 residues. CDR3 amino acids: CASSAPQGYYEQYF. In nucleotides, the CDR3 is TGTGCCAGCAGTGCCCCACAGGGTTACTACGAGCAGTACTTC.

CDR3 nucleotides: TGCGCCAGCAGCGCCGGGACAGAGTACACTGAAGCTTTCTTT. This gives the protein CASSAGTEYTEAFF. The rearrangement joins TRBV5-1 to TRBJ1-1; 7 nucleotides agree with TRBD1. V shed 4 bases and J 3 bases; nucleotides not matched to a gene: 6. Germline CDR1 SGHRS, CDR2 YFSETQ. CDR3 size: 14 residues.

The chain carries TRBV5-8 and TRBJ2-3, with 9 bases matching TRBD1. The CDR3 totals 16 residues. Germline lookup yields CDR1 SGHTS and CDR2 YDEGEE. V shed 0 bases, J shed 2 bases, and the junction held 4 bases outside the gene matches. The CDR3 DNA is TGTGCCAGCAGCTTGGAAGGGACAGGGATCACAGATACGCAGTATTTT. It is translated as CASSLEGTGITDTQYF.

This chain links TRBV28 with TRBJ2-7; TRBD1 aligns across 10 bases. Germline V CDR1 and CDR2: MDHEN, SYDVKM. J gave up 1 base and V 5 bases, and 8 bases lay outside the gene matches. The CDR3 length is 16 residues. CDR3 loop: CASSGAGTGESYEQYF. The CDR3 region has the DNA TGTGCCAGCAGTGGTGCGGGGACAGGGGAGTCCTACGAGCAGTACTTC.

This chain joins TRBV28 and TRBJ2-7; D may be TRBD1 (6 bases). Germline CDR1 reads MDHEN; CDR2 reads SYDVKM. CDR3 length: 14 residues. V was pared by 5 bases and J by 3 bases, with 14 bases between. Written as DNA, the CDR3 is TGTGCCAGCAGTCCGGACAGTATGGTCTACGAGCAGTACTTC. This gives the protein CASSPDSMVYEQYF.

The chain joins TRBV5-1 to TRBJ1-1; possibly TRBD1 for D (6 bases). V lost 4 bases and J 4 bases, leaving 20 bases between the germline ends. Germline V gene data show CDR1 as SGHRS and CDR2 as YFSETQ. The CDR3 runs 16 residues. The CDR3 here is CASSPLSGPQGTEAFF. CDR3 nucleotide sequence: TGCGCCAGCAGCCCCCTCAGCGGGCCACAGGGCACTGAAGCTTTCTTT.

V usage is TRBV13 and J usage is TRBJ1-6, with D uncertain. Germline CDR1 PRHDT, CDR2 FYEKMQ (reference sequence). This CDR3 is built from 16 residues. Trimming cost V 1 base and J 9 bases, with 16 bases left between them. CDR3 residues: CASSLATGLGGSPLHF. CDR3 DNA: TGTGCCAGCAGCTTAGCCACGGGCCTCGGCGGTTCACCCCTCCACTTT.

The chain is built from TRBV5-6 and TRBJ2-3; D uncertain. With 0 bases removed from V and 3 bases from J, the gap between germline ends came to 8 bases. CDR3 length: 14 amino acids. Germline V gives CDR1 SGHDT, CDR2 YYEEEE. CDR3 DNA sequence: TGTGCCAGCAGCTTGGTTAGTTTGACAGATACGCAGTATTTT. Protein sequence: CASSLVSLTDTQYF.

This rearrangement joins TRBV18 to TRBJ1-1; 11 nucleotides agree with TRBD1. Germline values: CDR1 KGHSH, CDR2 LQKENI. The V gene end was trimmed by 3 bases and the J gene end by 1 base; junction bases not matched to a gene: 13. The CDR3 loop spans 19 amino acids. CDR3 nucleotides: TGTGCCAGCTCACCGGGGTTTAGGACAGGGGGCGTTCGGAACACTGAAGCTTTCTTT. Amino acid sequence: CASSPGFRTGGVRNTEAFF.

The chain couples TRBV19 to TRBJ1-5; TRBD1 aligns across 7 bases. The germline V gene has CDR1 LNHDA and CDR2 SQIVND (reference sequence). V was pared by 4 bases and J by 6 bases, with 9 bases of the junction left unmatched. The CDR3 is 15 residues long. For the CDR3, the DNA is TGTGCCAGTAGTAATACAGGGGTCTTTTCTCAGCCCCAGCATTTT. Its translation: CASSNTGVFSQPQHF.

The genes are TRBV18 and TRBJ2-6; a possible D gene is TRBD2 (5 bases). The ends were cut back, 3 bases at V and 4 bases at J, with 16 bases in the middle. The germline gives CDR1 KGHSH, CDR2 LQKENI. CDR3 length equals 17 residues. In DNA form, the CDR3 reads TGTGCCAGCTCACCTATAGAACCTGGGAGCGGGGCCAACGTCCTGACTTTC. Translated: CASSPIEPGSGANVLTF.